A selection of T cell receptor beta chains follows, all from one sample in a study of blood T cells in healthy people across ages. TCRdb reprocessed the 5' RACE reads with MiXCR, giving one entry per CDR3 protein. Of about 640,000 distinct CDR3 sequences in the sample, roughly 53% were seen once. The sample consisted of blood. Every receptor here comes from a man aged 55 to 70 in good health. Each CDR3 is given with its conserved first and last residue. A D gene is named only where the DNA matches it firmly. For some rows the clone size is stated as once, few or many, or as a class when expanded; others skip it.

D	V	length	J	size	CDR3	DNA
.	TRBV7-9	18	TRBJ2-2	.	CASSSALLRGHNTGELFF	TGTGCCAGCAGCTCAGCGCTATTGCGGGGCCACAACACCGGGGAGCTGTTTTTT
TRBD2	TRBV9	19	TRBJ2-5	.	CASSVGLAGAPDWGETQYF	TGTGCCAGCAGCGTAGGTCTAGCGGGGGCCCCGGATTGGGGAGAGACCCAGTACTTC
.	TRBV4-1	15	TRBJ2-7	few	CASSQVLKLSYEQYF	TGCGCCAGCAGCCAAGTTTTGAAGTTATCCTACGAGCAGTACTTC
.	TRBV9	15	TRBJ1-2	.	CASSVAGRRNYGYTF	TGTGCCAGCAGCGTAGCGGGACGGCGAAACTATGGCTACACCTTC
TRBD2	TRBV4-1	16	TRBJ2-3	.	CASSQLSSGGTDTQYF	TGCGCCAGCAGCCAATTATCTAGCGGGGGTACAGATACGCAGTATTTT
.	TRBV12-3/TRBV12-4	15	TRBJ1-6	.	CASSLAGSYNSPLHF	TGTGCCAGCAGTTTAGCAGGTTCCTATAATTCACCCCTCCACTTT
TRBD2	TRBV12-3/TRBV12-4	15	TRBJ2-5	.	CASSQDSGSGETQYF	TGTGCCAGCAGTCAGGATAGCGGGAGCGGCGAGACCCAGTACTTC
.	TRBV27	16	TRBJ1-6	few	CASRWGISSYNSPLHF	TGTGCCAGCCGGTGGGGGATCAGCTCCTATAATTCACCCCTCCACTTT
.	TRBV6-1	14	TRBJ2-3	few	CASMVPRGADTQYF	TGTGCCAGCATGGTCCCTCGTGGGGCAGATACGCAGTATTTT
TRBD1	TRBV6-5	15	TRBJ2-3	few	CASSDRGAFGDTQYF	TGTGCCAGCAGCGACAGGGGGGCCTTCGGCGATACGCAGTATTTT
TRBD1	TRBV2	15	TRBJ2-2	.	CTSSSGTANTGELFF	TGTACCAGCAGTTCCGGGACAGCAAACACCGGGGAGCTGTTTTTT
.	TRBV5-1	14	TRBJ2-5	.	CASRQSMGDETQYF	TGCGCCAGCCGCCAGAGTATGGGGGACGAGACCCAGTACTTC
TRBD1	TRBV28	14	TRBJ1-5	.	CASSEGQLNQPQHF	TGTGCCAGCAGCGAGGGACAGTTGAATCAGCCCCAGCATTTT